A selection of T cell receptor beta chains follows, all from one sample in a study of blood T cell repertoires in COVID-19. Data came from immunoSEQ multiplex PCR; TCRdb stores just in-frame clones and leaves some out. This table holds some 120,000 clones, 65% to 85% found once. Material: peripheral blood. These receptors all stem from a man in his 70s with acute or convalescent COVID-19. Both conserved end residues are part of each CDR3. The order of the fields is clone size, V gene, D gene, J gene, CDR3 DNA, CDR3 protein. A D gene is named only where the DNA matches it firmly. Clone size is not always given. Where it is, it says once, few, many or a class for expanded clones.

>NA|TRBV6-4|NA|TRBJ1-1
TGTGCCAGCAGTGACTCTCCGGCAGGGATGAACACTGAAGCTTTCTTT
CASSDSPAGMNTEAFF
>NA|TRBV7-2|NA|TRBJ2-3
TGTGCCAGCACCCCAGGGGTAGGGACAGATACGCAGTATTTT
CASTPGVGTDTQYF
>NA|TRBV6-1|NA|TRBJ2-7
TGTGCCAGCAGTGAAGATCCTAGGCGTCAGGGTGGCTCCTACGAGCAGTACTTC
CASSEDPRRQGGSYEQYF
>NA|TRBV12-5|NA|TRBJ1-1
TGTGCTAGTGGTTTGGTAGCGGGGCCGGGCACTGAAGCTTTCTTT
CASGLVAGPGTEAFF
>NA|TRBV27|TRBD2|TRBJ2-7
TGTGCCAGCAAGACGGGGGGTTCGACCTACGAGCAGTACTTC
CASKTGGSTYEQYF
>NA|TRBV6-2/TRBV6-3|TRBD1|TRBJ1-3
TGTGCCAGCAGTTACTCTACCGGGACAGAAGGCTCTGGAAACACCATATATTTT
CASSYSTGTEGSGNTIYF
>NA|TRBV6-5|NA|TRBJ2-5
TGTGCCAGCACTAGTTTGGCCGCGGAGACCCAGTACTTC
CASTSLAAETQYF
>NA|TRBV5-1|TRBD1|TRBJ1-1
TGCGCCAGCAGCTCAAGCTCAGGGGGAACTGAAGCTTTCTTT
CASSSSSGGTEAFF
>once|TRBV5-1|NA|TRBJ2-3
TGCGCCAGCAGCTTGGGTACCCACACACCCGATACGCAGTATTTT
CASSLGTHTPDTQYF
>NA|TRBV28|TRBD1|TRBJ2-7
TGTGCCAGCAGCCCCTTGGGGACAGGGAATTACGAGCAGTACTTC
CASSPLGTGNYEQYF
>NA|TRBV27|NA|TRBJ2-5
TGTGCCACAGCACCGTGGGGCACCAGGGGACAAGAGACCCAGTACTTC
CATAPWGTRGQETQYF
>NA|TRBV19|NA|TRBJ2-2
TGTGCCAGTAGTGGGGCACAGGGTAGCACCGGGGAGCTGTTTTTT
CASSGAQGSTGELFF
>NA|TRBV19|TRBD1|TRBJ2-7
TGTGCCAGTAGCCCCGGGACAGGGGGCGAGCAGTACTTC
CASSPGTGGEQYF
>NA|TRBV18|NA|TRBJ2-1
TGTGCCAGCTCATCACTCGGGGGTAGAGATGAGCAGTTCTTC
CASSSLGGRDEQFF
>NA|TRBV14|TRBD2|TRBJ2-2
TGTGCCAGCAGCCAAGATGGACTAGCGGGGGGGCGGAGCACCGGGGAGCTGTTTTTT
CASSQDGLAGGRSTGELFF
>NA|TRBV28|NA|TRBJ1-2
TGTGCCAGCAGTTTAAGACAGGAGTGGGTCTATGGCTACACCTTC
CASSLRQEWVYGYTF
>NA|TRBV6-5|NA|TRBJ1-4
TGTGCCAGCAAGGGGAACATCCGGGAAAAACTGTTTTTT
CASKGNIREKLFF
>NA|TRBV7-9|TRBD2|TRBJ2-3
TGTGCCAGCAGCTCTGGACTAGCGGGGGTCCTAAATACGCAGTATTTT
CASSSGLAGVLNTQYF
>NA|TRBV15|TRBD2|TRBJ2-7
TGTGCCACCAGCAGACAGCGGGGTAGCTCCTACGAGCAGTACTTC
CATSRQRGSSYEQYF
>NA|TRBV19|NA|TRBJ1-6
TGTGCCAGTAGTGTAAGACCAGGGTATAATTCACCCCTCCACTTT
CASSVRPGYNSPLHF
>NA|TRBV7-3|TRBD2|TRBJ2-5
TGTGCCAGCAGCTTAGCGGGGGGGTTCCAAGAGACCCAGTACTTC
CASSLAGGFQETQYF
>NA|TRBV18|NA|TRBJ1-6
TGTGCCAGCTCGCAATTACCCCCGCAGGGTAATTCACCCCTCCACTTT
CASSQLPPQGNSPLHF
>NA|TRBV9|TRBD1|TRBJ2-3
TGTGCCAGCAGCGTAGGCCGTTGGGACAGGGGAAATGCAGATACGCAGTATTTT
CASSVGRWDRGNADTQYF
>once|TRBV6-5|TRBD2|TRBJ2-5
TGTGCCAGCAGGATAGGGACTAGCCACCTGAGGCAGTACTTC
CASRIGTSHLRQYF
>NA|TRBV6-5|NA|TRBJ1-5
TGTGCCAGCAAGGGACTCCAAACGCCCCAGCATTTT
CASKGLQTPQHF
>NA|TRBV11-3|TRBD1|TRBJ2-7
TGTGCCAGCAGCCTGGGGACAGGGGTCTACGAGCAGTACTTC
CASSLGTGVYEQYF
>NA|TRBV12-3/TRBV12-4|NA|TRBJ1-5
TGTGCCAGCAGTTTAGAACCAGGGCCCCAGCATTTT
CASSLEPGPQHF
>NA|TRBV6-5|TRBD2|TRBJ2-7
TGTGCCAGCAGTTACTTCGCTAGCGGGGGGGCTCACGAGCAGTACTTC
CASSYFASGGAHEQYF
>NA|TRBV10-2|TRBD2|TRBJ2-7
TGCGCCAGCAGTAGCGGGGGTAGCTCCTACGAGCAGTACTTC
CASSSGGSSYEQYF
>NA|TRBV5-1|TRBD1|TRBJ2-7
TGCGCCAGCAGCTTGGAACAGGCAGGGGGCGAGCAGTACTTC
CASSLEQAGGEQYF
>NA|TRBV4-1|TRBD1|TRBJ1-5
TGCGCCAGCAGTGGAGGACAGGGGGTGCAGCCCCAGCATTTT
CASSGGQGVQPQHF
>NA|TRBV13|TRBD2|TRBJ2-5
TGTGCCAGCAGCTTAGTCGGACTAGCGGGGACCCAAGAGACCCAGTACTTC
CASSLVGLAGTQETQYF
>NA|TRBV3-1/TRBV3-2|TRBD1|TRBJ2-6
TGTGCCAGCAGCCAAGGATTGACAGGGGTAGCCAACGTCCTGACTTTC
CASSQGLTGVANVLTF
>NA|TRBV5-1|NA|TRBJ1-1
TGCGCCAGCAGCTTGGACGGTGGGAACACTGAAGCTTTCTTT
CASSLDGGNTEAFF
>NA|TRBV14|TRBD1|TRBJ1-4
TGTGCCAGCAGCCAATTCCAGGGGGCACTTAATGAAAAACTGTTTTTT
CASSQFQGALNEKLFF
>NA|TRBV3-1/TRBV3-2|NA|TRBJ2-2
TGTGCCAGCAGCCAAGTTTATGGGGGGACGAACACCGGGGAGCTGTTTTTT
CASSQVYGGTNTGELFF
>NA|TRBV5-4|NA|TRBJ1-6
TGTGCCAGCAGCTTGGGGCAGGATAATTCACCCCTCCACTTT
CASSLGQDNSPLHF
>NA|TRBV6-5|TRBD1|TRBJ1-6
TGTGCCAGCAGTTACTCCCGGACAGGGCGAAATTCACCCCTCCACTTT
CASSYSRTGRNSPLHF
>once|TRBV3-1/TRBV3-2|TRBD2|TRBJ2-1
TGTGCCAGCAGCCCTGGACTAGCGGGGGGGTTACGGTCCTACAATGAGCAGTTCTTC
CASSPGLAGGLRSYNEQFF
>NA|TRBV6-5|TRBD1|TRBJ2-7
TGTGCCAGCAGACCGACAGGGTTCTACGAGCAGTACTTC
CASRPTGFYEQYF
>NA|TRBV18|NA|TRBJ1-4
TGTGCCAGCTCACCCCAGGGTTATGATAATGAAAAACTGTTTTTT
CASSPQGYDNEKLFF
>NA|TRBV5-1|TRBD2|TRBJ2-7
TGCGCCAGCAGCTCCTATACTAGCGGGGGGGCCAACGAGCAGTACTTC
CASSSYTSGGANEQYF
>NA|TRBV12-5|NA|TRBJ1-2
TGTGCTAGTGGTTTGGTACTAAACCGACAGGAAGCTAACTATGGCTACACCTTC
CASGLVLNRQEANYGYTF
>NA|TRBV7-9|NA|TRBJ2-7
TGTGCCAGCAGCCCGGGTGTTGGCTGGTACTCCTACGAGCAGTACTTC
CASSPGVGWYSYEQYF
>NA|TRBV18|TRBD1|TRBJ1-4
TGTGCCAGCTCACCAAGACAGGGGGCGGATGAAAAACTGTTTTTT
CASSPRQGADEKLFF
>NA|TRBV12-3/TRBV12-4|NA|TRBJ2-2
TGTGCCAGCAGTCCACTAGCAGGGGAGCTGTTTTTT
CASSPLAGELFF
>NA|TRBV9|TRBD1|TRBJ1-2
TGTGCCAGCAGCGTGGTCGGGACAGGGGAAGGCTACACCTTC
CASSVVGTGEGYTF
>NA|TRBV18|TRBD1|TRBJ2-2
TGTGCCAGCTCACCAACGACAGGGCCGAACACCGGGGAGCTGTTTTTT
CASSPTTGPNTGELFF
>NA|TRBV7-8|TRBD2|TRBJ2-5
TGTGCCAGCAGCTTAAGCGGGGGGGGATCGGCCCAGTACTTC
CASSLSGGGSAQYF
>NA|TRBV10-3|NA|TRBJ2-1
TGTGCCATCAGTGACCCCATAGGGGGAGCGAATGAGCAGTTCTTC
CAISDPIGGANEQFF
>NA|TRBV11-2|TRBD1|TRBJ1-2
TGTGCCAGCAGCAGGGGACAGAACTATGGCTACACCTTC
CASSRGQNYGYTF